Sequencing of this T cell receptor (beta chain) was carried out in a study of cytomegalovirus exposure and HLA in healthy donors. V gave up 2 bases and J gave up 9 bases; unmatched junction bases: 12. Germline CDR1 reads SGHAT; CDR2 reads FQNNGV. The CDR3 covers 16 residues. It was with 60 Vbeta and 13 Jbeta primers that the PCR ran. This table comes from immunoSEQ multiplex PCR, and its TCRdb copy is limited to in-frame clones, with some not included. The repertoire holds 210,000 or so clones, with approximately 88% as singletons. The V call is TRBV11-2, the J call TRBJ2-1; TRBD2 matches at 8 bases. Sequencing used PBMCs. The receptor comes from a boy aged 2 to 10 in good health and CMV-seronegative. In DNA, the CDR3 is TGTGCCAGCAGCTTATACTCGGGAGGGCCTAGAGGTGAGCAGTTCTTC. This translates into CASSLYSGGPRGEQFF.